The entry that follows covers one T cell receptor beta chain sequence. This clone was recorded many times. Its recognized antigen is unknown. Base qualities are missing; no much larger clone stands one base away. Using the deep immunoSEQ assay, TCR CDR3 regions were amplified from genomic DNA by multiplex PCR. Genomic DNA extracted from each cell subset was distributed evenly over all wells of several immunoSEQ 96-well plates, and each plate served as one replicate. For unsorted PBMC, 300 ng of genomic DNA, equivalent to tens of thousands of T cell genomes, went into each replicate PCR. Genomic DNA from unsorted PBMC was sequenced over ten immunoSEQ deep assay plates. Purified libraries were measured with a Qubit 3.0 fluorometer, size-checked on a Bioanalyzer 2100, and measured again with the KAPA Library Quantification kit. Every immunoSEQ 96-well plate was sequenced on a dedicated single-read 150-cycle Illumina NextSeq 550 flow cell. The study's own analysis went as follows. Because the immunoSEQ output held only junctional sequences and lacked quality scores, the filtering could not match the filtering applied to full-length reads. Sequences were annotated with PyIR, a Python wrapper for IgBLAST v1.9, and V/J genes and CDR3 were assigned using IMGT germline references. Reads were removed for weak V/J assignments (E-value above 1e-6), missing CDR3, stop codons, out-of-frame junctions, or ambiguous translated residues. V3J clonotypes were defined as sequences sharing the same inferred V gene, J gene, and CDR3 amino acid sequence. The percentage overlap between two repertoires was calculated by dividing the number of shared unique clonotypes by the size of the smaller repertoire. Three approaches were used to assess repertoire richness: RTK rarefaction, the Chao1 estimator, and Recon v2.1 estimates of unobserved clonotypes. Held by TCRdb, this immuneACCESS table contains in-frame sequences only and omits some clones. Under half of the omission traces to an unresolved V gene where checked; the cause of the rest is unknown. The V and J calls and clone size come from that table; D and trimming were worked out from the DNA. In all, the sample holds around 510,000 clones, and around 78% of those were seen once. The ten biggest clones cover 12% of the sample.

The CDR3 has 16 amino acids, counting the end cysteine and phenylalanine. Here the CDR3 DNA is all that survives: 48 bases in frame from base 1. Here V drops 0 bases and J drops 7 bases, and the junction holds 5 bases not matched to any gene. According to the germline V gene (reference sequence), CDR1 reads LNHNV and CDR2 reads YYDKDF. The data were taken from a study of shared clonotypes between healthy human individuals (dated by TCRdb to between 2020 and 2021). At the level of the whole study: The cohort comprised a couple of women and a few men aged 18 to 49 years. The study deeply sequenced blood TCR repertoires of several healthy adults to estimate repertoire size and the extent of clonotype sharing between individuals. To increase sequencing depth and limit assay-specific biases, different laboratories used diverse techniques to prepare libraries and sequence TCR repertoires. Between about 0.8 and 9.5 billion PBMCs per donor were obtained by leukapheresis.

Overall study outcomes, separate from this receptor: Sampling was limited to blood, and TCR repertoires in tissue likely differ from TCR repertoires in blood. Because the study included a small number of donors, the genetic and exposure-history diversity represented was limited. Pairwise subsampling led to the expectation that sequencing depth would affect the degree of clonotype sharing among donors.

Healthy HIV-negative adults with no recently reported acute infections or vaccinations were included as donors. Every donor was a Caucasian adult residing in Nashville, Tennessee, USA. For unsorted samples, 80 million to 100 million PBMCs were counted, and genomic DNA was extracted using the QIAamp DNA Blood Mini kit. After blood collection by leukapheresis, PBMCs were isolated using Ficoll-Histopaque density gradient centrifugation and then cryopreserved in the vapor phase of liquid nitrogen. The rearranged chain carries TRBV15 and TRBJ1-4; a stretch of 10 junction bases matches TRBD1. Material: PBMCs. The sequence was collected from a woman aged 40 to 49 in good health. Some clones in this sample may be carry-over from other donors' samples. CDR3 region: CATSRDGGQGFEKLFF. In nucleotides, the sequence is TGTGCCACCAGCAGAGATGGGGGACAGGGGTTTGAAAAACTGTTTTTT. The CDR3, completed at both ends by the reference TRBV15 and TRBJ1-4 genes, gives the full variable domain DAMVIQNPRYQVTQFGKPVTLSCSQTLNHNVMYWYQQKSSQAPKLLFHYYDKDFNNEADTPDNFQSRRPNTSFCFLDIRSPGLGDTAMYLCATSRDGGQGFEKLFFGSGTQLSVL.